This TCR beta chain was retrieved from a study of T cells in Graves' hyperthyroidism and ophthalmopathy. There are 17 residues in the CDR3. Germline-derived CDR1 and CDR2 are MGHRA and YSYEKL. Trimming took off 1 base at V and 0 bases at J, with 10 bases between the two ends. This clonotype was observed a handful of times. Amplified regions were TCR beta CDR3 sequences from RNA transcripts. The HTBI primer set drove a first-round RT-PCR of the TCR CDR3. TCRdb reprocessed the multiplex PCR reads with MiXCR, giving one entry per CDR3 protein. The sample consists of approximately 350,000 distinct CDR3 sequences, roughly 15% of them appearing once.

This rearrangement joins TRBV4-1 to TRBJ2-6; perhaps TRBD1 as D (5 bases). This clonotype was obtained from an older woman with Graves' ophthalmopathy. Sequencing was done on a sample of blood. The CDR3 is CASSQGQPNSGANVLTF. The CDR3 nucleotides read TGCGCCAGCAGCCAAGGACAGCCGAACTCTGGGGCCAACGTCCTGACTTTC.